A selection of T cell receptor beta chains follows, all from one sample in a study of blood T cell repertoires in COVID-19. Assay: immunoSEQ multiplex PCR; the TCRdb copy retains only in-frame clones and omits some. The table includes about 91,000 clones, approximately 77% detected once. The source material was peripheral blood. These receptors all stem from a woman older than 75 with acute or convalescent COVID-19. CDR3s leave out the opening cysteine and the closing phenylalanine or tryptophan.

CDR3,V,J
ASSLGGGTGKQPQH,TRBV7-2,TRBJ1-5
AWSRSSVGLGEKLF,TRBV30,TRBJ1-4
ASSLGLQLGSNEQF,TRBV5-4,TRBJ2-1
ALGQSTEAF,TRBV2,TRBJ1-1
ASSPIPAGWNQPQH,TRBV28,TRBJ1-5
ASSGFSQVVNQPQH,TRBV6-1,TRBJ1-5
AWSFGGSLVSEQY,TRBV30,TRBJ2-7
ASSPTGFQGSSPLH,TRBV18,TRBJ1-6
ASSLGTVLYNEQF,TRBV5-6,TRBJ2-1
ASSPRGGPLAKNIQY,TRBV21-1,TRBJ2-4
ASSEGGTSGSGTDTQY,TRBV6-1,TRBJ2-3
ASSTLTSRVYEQY,TRBV27,TRBJ2-7
SVGLAGLLVDTQY,TRBV29-1,TRBJ2-3
ASMSLAGGQETQY,TRBV19,TRBJ2-5
ASSVTGGPFNEQF,TRBV9,TRBJ2-1
ASSLQGYNQPQH,TRBV2,TRBJ1-5
ASSPVAGGTSEQY,TRBV5-1,TRBJ2-7
ASSASGTGGYQPQH,TRBV18,TRBJ1-5
ASSLEFQETQY,TRBV7-2,TRBJ2-5
ASNPGQGLYGYT,TRBV2,TRBJ1-2
ASSLREGRTEAF,TRBV7-9,TRBJ1-1
ASSLGDRVNYGYT,TRBV7-6,TRBJ1-2
ASSQGGGHRNQPQH,TRBV3-1/TRBV3-2,TRBJ1-5
ASSEDRGLQF,TRBV2,TRBJ2-1
ASRDPGQGAEEQY,TRBV19,TRBJ2-7
ASSTGTVSNQPQH,TRBV7-9,TRBJ1-5
ASRSGTSSTGELF,TRBV7-2,TRBJ2-2
ASSLEQGISSGNTIY,TRBV7-6,TRBJ1-3
ASSLTGPEKLF,TRBV5-8,TRBJ1-4
AWSRGGRRADTQY,TRBV30,TRBJ2-3
ASSPPEPLRAF,TRBV18,TRBJ1-1
ASVKSRFNGYT,TRBV28,TRBJ1-2
ASSHRGRGGYT,TRBV7-2,TRBJ1-2
ASSPTGNYGYT,TRBV5-1,TRBJ1-2
ASSGQALFSYEQY,TRBV19,TRBJ2-7
ASSYSYRGF,TRBV6-2/TRBV6-3,TRBJ1-1
ASRAPGLPALEQY,TRBV27,TRBJ2-7
ASSLALAGGSDPDTQY,TRBV5-1,TRBJ2-3
ASSPQGVSNQPQH,TRBV18,TRBJ1-5
ASSSPRQMNTEAF,TRBV5-4,TRBJ1-1
ASSKTSGVHEQY,TRBV7-9,TRBJ2-7
ASSYSQGYEQY,TRBV6-5,TRBJ2-7
ATGGQSNEKLF,TRBV6-6,TRBJ1-4
ASSQDWSSDTQY,TRBV4-1,TRBJ2-3
ASSQTGVALYEQY,TRBV7-9,TRBJ2-7
ASSQGQVGTQY,TRBV19,TRBJ2-5
ASSKITGSSNQPQH,TRBV19,TRBJ1-5
ASSMVPGGTEAF,TRBV19,TRBJ1-1
ASSAFGVAGYT,TRBV9,TRBJ1-2
ASSVDRRGVNEQF,TRBV9,TRBJ2-1
ASSLEGANYGYT,TRBV5-1,TRBJ1-2
ASSITQDQETQY,TRBV19,TRBJ2-5
ASSTGSYNSPLH,TRBV6-4,TRBJ1-6
ASSLPLLVLSHNEQF,TRBV7-2,TRBJ2-1
ASSYSTVPYGYT,TRBV6-2/TRBV6-3,TRBJ1-2